This T cell receptor beta chain was profiled in a study of T-cell reconstitution after alpha-beta-depleted transplantation in children. Unique molecular identifiers were used to barcode this TCRbeta library. One entry per CDR3 protein, called by TCRdb with MiXCR from the PCR reads. Among around 250,000 distinct CDR3 sequences listed, almost 10% were seen once. This receptor was obtained from a human donor who donated a stem cell graft to a child with SCID. This material consisted of PBMCs from the stem cell graft donor, taken from the stem cell graft.

The CDR3, as DNA: TGTGCCAGCAGCATAGCGGGGGGGCGCTACAATGAGCAGTTCTTC. Encoded protein: CASSIAGGRYNEQFF. The chain uses TRBV7-3 and TRBJ2-1; TRBD2 matches at 11 bases. The CDR3 length is 15 residues. CDR1 and CDR2 (germline): SGHTA, FQGTGA. V trimming: 5 bases; J trimming: 3 bases; junction bases outside the gene matches: 3. Filled out from reference TRBV7-3 and TRBJ2-1, the complete variable domain reads GAGVSQTPSNKVTEKGKYVELRCDPISGHTALYWYRQSLGQGPEFLIYFQGTGAADDSGLPNDRFFAVRPEGSVSTLKIQRTERGDSAVYLCASSIAGGRYNEQFFGPGTRLTVL.